The subject of this entry is one T cell receptor beta chain. What this receptor recognizes is not known. Qualities for individual bases were not recorded, and no much larger clone is one base off. The CDR3 numbers 18 residues from cysteine through phenylalanine. Only the CDR3 portion is preserved as DNA: 54 bases, with reading frame beginning at the first base. This specimen belongs to a study of cytotoxic CD8 clonotypes in ibrutinib-treated CLL (dated by TCRdb to about 2021). For the study in its entirety: The cohort was composed of under 12 relapsed/refractory and fewer than 16 treatment-naive patients; IGHV unmutated status was identified in around 17 patients. Responses were partial in 24 patients and complete in 2; after median 68 months follow-up, about 14 stayed in remission and approximately twelve progressed. Response samples were obtained after a median of approximately eleven months of treatment, with a range of about 6 to 40 months. On average, each sample had 255,043 productive templates and more than 75,000 productive rearrangements. Longitudinal samples were obtainable from 26 of the 86 participants in the trial. Cryopreserved peripheral blood mononuclear cells were obtained prior to treatment, at the time of response, and at either disease progression or sustained remission. Patients were still on ibrutinib when every remission and progressive disease sample was collected.

Summary of the overall study and its limitations: Sustained-remission and progressing patients did not have matched sampling times, and lymph node repertoires were not examined. Clonality increased at ibrutinib response, stayed stable in sustained remission, and fell back toward baseline at progression. Public clonotypes were rare and either contracted or stayed stable during treatment, and the rise in clonality at ibrutinib response reflected the expansion of private clonotypes. Baseline clonality exceeded that of age-matched healthy donors and correlated strongly with circulating CD8+ T-cell counts.

This sample's time point label indicates: progressive disease on ibrutinib. Around 2 micrograms of genomic DNA were extracted from cryopreserved PBMCs for TCR beta library preparation. High-throughput TCR beta sequencing was performed on longitudinal blood samples from CLL patients receiving ibrutinib monotherapy. The patients took part in an open-label, single-center phase 2 trial of ibrutinib monotherapy. The goal of deep resolution MiSeq sequencing was a depth between 1 in 1 million and 1 in 200,000 T cells, and coverage averaged 10x per clonotype. The immunoSEQ hsTCRB Kit was used to generate TCR beta libraries. On the study's bioinformatics: ImmunoSEQ Data Assistant and ImmunoSEQ Analyzer were used for data analysis, and V, D and J genes were assigned according to IMGT definitions. Clonality, which ranges from 0 to 1, was calculated by subtracting the normalized Shannon entropy of productive rearrangement frequencies from one. Only overrepresented clonotypes making up at least 0.05% of the repertoire of each patient were included in the public clonotype analysis. About a dozen repertoires from age-matched healthy donors, obtained from immuneACCESS, served as clonality controls. TCRdb provides this immuneACCESS table in a form limited to in-frame rearrangements. Some clones are lacking; in checked studies, under half of them reflect an unresolved V gene, and why the rest are absent is not known. D and trimming come from the DNA, and the V and J calls and clone size come from that table. Counted in this sample were around 150,000 clones; about 88% of them appeared once. Approximately 2.9% of the sample is held by the ten biggest clonotypes.

The receptor was isolated from a human donor with chronic lymphocytic leukemia. This material consisted of PBMCs, taken at disease progression, from a patient treated with ibrutinib. The chain is assembled from TRBV21-1 and TRBJ1-3. TRBV21-1 is shown as a pseudogene. The nucleotide sequence reads TGTGCCAGCAGTCCGATGACCGCGGGACGGAACTCTGGAAACACCATATATTTT. Translation gives CASSPMTAGRNSGNTIYF.